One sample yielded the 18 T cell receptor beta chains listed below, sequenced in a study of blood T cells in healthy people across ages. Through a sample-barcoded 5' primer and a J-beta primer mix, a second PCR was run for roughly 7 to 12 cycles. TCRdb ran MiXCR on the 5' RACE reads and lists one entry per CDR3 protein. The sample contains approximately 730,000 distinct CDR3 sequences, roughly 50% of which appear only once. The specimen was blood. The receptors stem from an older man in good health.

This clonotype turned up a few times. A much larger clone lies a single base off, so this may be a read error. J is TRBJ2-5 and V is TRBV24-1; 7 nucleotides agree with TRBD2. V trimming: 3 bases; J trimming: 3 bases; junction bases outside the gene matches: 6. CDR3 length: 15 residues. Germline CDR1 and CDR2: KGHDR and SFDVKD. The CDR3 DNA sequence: TGTGCCACCAGTGATGTAGCGGGCAGGAAAGAGACCCAGTACTTC. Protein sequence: CATSDVAGRKETQYF.

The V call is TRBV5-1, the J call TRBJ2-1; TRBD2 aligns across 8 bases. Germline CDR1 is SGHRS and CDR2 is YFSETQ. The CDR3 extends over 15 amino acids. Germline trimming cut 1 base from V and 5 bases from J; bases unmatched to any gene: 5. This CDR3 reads CASSLNGRAHNEQFF. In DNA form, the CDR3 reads TGCGCCAGCAGCTTGAACGGGAGGGCTCACAATGAGCAGTTCTTC.

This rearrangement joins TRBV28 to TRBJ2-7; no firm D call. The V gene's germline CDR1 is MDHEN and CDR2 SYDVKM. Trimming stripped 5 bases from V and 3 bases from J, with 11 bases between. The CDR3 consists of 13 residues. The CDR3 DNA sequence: TGTGCCAGCAGTACCCGACACCACTACGAGCAGTACTTC. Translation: CASSTRHHYEQYF.

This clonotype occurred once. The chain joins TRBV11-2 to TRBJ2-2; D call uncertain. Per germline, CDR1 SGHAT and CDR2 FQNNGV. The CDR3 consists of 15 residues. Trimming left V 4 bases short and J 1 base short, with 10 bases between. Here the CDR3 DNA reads TGTGCCAGCAGCTCCCAGTGGGAGAACACCGGGGAGCTGTTTTTT. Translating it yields CASSSQWENTGELFF.

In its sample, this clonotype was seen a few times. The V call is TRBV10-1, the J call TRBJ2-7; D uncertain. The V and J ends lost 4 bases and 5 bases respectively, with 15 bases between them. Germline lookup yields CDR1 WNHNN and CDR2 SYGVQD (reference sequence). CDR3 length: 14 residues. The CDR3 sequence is CASSGPVFANEQYF. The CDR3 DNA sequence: TGCGCCAGCAGTGGCCCCGTTTTCGCGAACGAGCAGTACTTC.

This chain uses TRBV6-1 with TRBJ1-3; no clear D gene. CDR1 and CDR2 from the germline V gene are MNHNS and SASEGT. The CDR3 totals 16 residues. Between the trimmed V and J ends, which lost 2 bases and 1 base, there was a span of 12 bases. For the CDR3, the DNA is TGTGCCAGCAGTGAAATAGGCGCGACATCTGGAAACACCATATATTTT. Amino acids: CASSEIGATSGNTIYF.

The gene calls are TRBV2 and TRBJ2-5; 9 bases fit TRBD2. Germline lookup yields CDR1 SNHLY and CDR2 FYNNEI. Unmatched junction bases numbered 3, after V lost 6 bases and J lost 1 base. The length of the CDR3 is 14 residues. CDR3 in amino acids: CASRASGAQETQYF. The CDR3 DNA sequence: TGTGCCAGCAGGGCTAGCGGGGCCCAAGAGACCCAGTACTTC.

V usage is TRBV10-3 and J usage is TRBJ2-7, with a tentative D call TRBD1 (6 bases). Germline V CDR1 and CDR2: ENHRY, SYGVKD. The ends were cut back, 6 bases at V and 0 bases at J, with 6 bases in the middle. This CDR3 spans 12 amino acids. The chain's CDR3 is CAIRDSSYEQYF. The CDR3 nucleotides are TGTGCCATCAGGGACAGCTCCTACGAGCAGTACTTC.

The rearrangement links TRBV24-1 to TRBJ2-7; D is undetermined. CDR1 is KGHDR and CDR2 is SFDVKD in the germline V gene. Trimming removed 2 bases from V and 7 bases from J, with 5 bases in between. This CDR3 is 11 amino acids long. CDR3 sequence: CATSDYSEQYF. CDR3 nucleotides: TGTGCCACCAGTGATTATTCGGAGCAGTACTTC.

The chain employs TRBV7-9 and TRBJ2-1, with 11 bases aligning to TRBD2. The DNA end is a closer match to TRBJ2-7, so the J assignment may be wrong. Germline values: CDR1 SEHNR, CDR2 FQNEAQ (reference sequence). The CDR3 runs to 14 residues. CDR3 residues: CASSSTGTSGEQYF. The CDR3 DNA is TGTGCCAGCAGCTCTACCGGGACTAGCGGCGAGCAGTACTTC.

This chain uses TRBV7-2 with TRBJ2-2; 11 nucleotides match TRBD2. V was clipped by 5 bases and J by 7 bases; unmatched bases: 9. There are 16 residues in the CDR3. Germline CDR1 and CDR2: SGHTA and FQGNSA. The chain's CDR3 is CASSQIAGGLVGELFF. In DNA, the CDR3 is TGTGCCAGCAGCCAGATAGCGGGAGGGCTGGTCGGGGAGCTGTTTTTT.

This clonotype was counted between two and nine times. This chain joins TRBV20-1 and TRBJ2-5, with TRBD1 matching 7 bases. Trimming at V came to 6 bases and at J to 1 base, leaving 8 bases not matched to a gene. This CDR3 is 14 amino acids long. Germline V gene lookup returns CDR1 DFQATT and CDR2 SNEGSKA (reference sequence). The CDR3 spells CSANPGDSQETQYF. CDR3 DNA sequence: TGCAGTGCCAACCCCGGGGACAGCCAAGAGACCCAGTACTTC.

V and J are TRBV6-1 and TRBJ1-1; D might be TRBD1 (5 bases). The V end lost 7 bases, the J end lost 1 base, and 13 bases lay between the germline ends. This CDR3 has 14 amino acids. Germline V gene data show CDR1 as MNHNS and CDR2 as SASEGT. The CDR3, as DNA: TGTGCCAGCACCCTAACGGGGGGGAACACTGAAGCTTTCTTT. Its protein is CASTLTGGNTEAFF.

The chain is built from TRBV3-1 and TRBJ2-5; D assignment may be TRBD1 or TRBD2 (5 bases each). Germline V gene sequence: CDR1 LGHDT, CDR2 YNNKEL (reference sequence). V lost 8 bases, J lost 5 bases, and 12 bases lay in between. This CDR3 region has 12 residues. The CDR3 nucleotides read TGTGCCAGCCGGGACCCAGGGGAGACCCAGTACTTC. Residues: CASRDPGETQYF.

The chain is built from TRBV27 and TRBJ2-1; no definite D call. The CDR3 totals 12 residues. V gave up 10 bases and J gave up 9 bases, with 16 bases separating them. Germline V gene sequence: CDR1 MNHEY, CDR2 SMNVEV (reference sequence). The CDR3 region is CATDGPWGEQFF. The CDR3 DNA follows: TGTGCCACCGACGGCCCATGGGGTGAGCAGTTCTTC.

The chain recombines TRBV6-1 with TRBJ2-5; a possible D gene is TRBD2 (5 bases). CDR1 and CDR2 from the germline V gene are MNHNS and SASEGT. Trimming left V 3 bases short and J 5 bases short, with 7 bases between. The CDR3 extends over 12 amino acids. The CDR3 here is CASSEREETQYF. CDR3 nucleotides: TGTGCCAGCAGTGAGAGGGAGGAGACCCAGTACTTC.

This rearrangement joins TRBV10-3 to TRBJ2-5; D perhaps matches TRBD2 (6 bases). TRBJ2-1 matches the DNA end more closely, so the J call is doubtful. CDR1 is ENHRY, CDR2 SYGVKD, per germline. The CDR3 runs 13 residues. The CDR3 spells CAISLLAQETQFF. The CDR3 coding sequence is TGTGCCATCAGCCTACTAGCTCAAGAGACCCAGTTCTTC.

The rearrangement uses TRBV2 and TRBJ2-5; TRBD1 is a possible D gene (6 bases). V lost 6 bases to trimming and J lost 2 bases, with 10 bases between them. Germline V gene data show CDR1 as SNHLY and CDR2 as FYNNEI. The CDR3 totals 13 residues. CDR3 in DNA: TGTGCCAGCAGGACAGGCGTTCAAGAGACCCAGTACTTC. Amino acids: CASRTGVQETQYF.